One sample yielded the 22 T cell receptor beta chains listed below, sequenced in a study of identical twins (dated by TCRdb to 2016 to 2017). Library preparation used 5' RACE. Reads for this sample came from an Illumina HiSeq 2000. The raw public reads went through TCRdb reprocessing: fastp at Q25, MiXCR clone calling, in-frame beta chains kept. Each CDR3 protein appears once, grouped with its most common genes and DNA. This sample comprises about 18,000 distinct CDR3 sequences, nearly 70% of them detected only once. The top ten clonotypes cover 5.5% to 7% of the sample. Sequenced: memory (CD45RO+) T cells sorted from blood. The sample's cell subset or site label is to be understood as: CD45RO+ enriched T cells. These receptors were obtained from a woman younger than 30 in good health. This table probably holds off-target reads from a library built for another chain.

CDR3 residues: CASSLITRDEQFF. CDR3 coding DNA: TGTGCCAGCAGCTTAATTACACGAGATGAGCAGTTCTTC. The V call is TRBV7-2, the J call TRBJ2-1, with unresolved D. V gave up 2 bases and J gave up 8 bases, with 10 bases separating them. This CDR3 spans 13 amino acids. The germline gives CDR1 SGHTA, CDR2 FQGNSA.

This clonotype was found a few times. The chain uses TRBV5-5 and TRBJ2-1, with 9 nucleotides matching TRBD2. V dropped 3 bases and J dropped 5; count of bases not matched to a gene: 6. The length of the CDR3 is 15 residues. Germline V gene lookup returns CDR1 SGHKS and CDR2 YYEKEE (reference sequence). The CDR3 reads CASSSRVAGDNEQFF. CDR3 coding DNA: TGTGCCAGCAGCTCCCGGGTAGCGGGAGACAATGAGCAGTTCTTC.

This clonotype was observed a handful of times. The chain is built from TRBV6-2 or TRBV6-3 and TRBJ1-1; no reliable D call. The germline V gene encodes CDR1 MNHEY and CDR2 SVGEGT. The CDR3 is 14 amino acids. V was pared by 0 bases and J by 3 bases, with 8 bases between. The CDR3 is CASSYSAGYTEAFF. CDR3 in DNA: TGTGCCAGCAGTTACTCGGCGGGATACACTGAAGCTTTCTTT.

The sample holds a few counts of this clonotype. At one boundary the junction diverges from the germline segment, which might be a read error. V usage is TRBV18 and J usage is TRBJ1-1; TRBD1 might be the D (6 bases). The CDR3 has 13 amino acids. Germline loops: CDR1 KGHSH, CDR2 LQKENI. The CDR3 nucleotides read TGTGCCAGCTCACTCGGCGGGGACACTGAAGCTTCCTTT. Its translation is CASSLGGDTEASF. Complete variable domain (other parts from reference TRBV18 and TRBJ1-1): NAGVMQNPRHLVRRRGQEARLRCSPMKGHSHVYWYRQLPEEGLKFMVYLQKENIIDESGMPKERFSAEFPKEGPSILRIQQVVRGDSAAYFCASSLGGDTEASFGQGTRLTVV.

This clonotype turned up a few times. V and J are TRBV7-9 and TRBJ1-1; unclear D gene. V was trimmed by 5 bases and J by 0 bases, leaving 1 base between them. Germline lookup yields CDR1 SEHNR and CDR2 FQNEAQ (reference sequence). CDR3 length: 11 residues. The CDR3 bases are TGTGCCAGCAGCGTGAACACTGAAGCTTTCTTT. Amino acids: CASSVNTEAFF.

The rearrangement links TRBV7-3 to TRBJ2-5; 11 nucleotides agree with TRBD2. The CDR3 is 14 residues long. Germline loops: CDR1 SGHTA, CDR2 FQGTGA. The J segment lost 5 bases and the V segment lost 5 bases, leaving 4 bases of the junction unmatched. The CDR3 nucleotides are TGTGCCAGCAGCCTTAGCGGGAGGGCGGAGACCCAGTACTTC. It is translated as CASSLSGRAETQYF.

This clonotype was found once. This chain uses TRBV20-1 with TRBJ1-5; possibly TRBD1 for D (6 bases). V shed 4 bases and J shed 0 bases, with 10 bases lying between them. This CDR3 has 14 residues. Germline CDR1 reads DFQATT; CDR2 reads SNEGSKA (reference sequence). The CDR3 coding sequence is TGCAGTGCTACCCAGGGGAATAGCAATCAGCCCCAGCATTTT. It is translated as CSATQGNSNQPQHF.

The gene calls are TRBV6-1 and TRBJ2-6; D assignment may be TRBD1 or TRBD2 (5 bases each). This CDR3 has 18 residues. Germline V gives CDR1 MNHNS, CDR2 SASEGT. The V gene lost 7 bases and the J gene lost 0 bases, with 19 bases spanning the gap. The CDR3 DNA reads as TGTGCCAGCAACCCCATGGGGGTTCGGCGCTCTGGGGCCAACGTCCTGACTTTC. Its protein product is CASNPMGVRRSGANVLTF.

This chain joins TRBV11-2 and TRBJ2-1; TRBD2 is a possible D gene (5 bases). V was clipped by 5 bases and J by 8 bases, with 16 bases between them. The CDR3 has 14 amino acids. Per the germline V gene, CDR1 is SGHAT and CDR2 is FQNNGV. CDR3 DNA sequence: TGTGCCAGCAGCACCCACACTAGGGCGGATGAGCAGTTCTTC. Its translation is CASSTHTRADEQFF.

This chain connects TRBV12-3 or TRBV12-4 to TRBJ2-5; D gene uncertain. The CDR3 runs 14 residues. V lost 2 bases and J lost 5, with 12 bases in between. The CDR3 bases are TGTGCCAGCAGTTTACGGAAAGGGATGGAGACCCAGTACTTC. Translating gives CASSLRKGMETQYF.

The chain employs TRBV25-1 and TRBJ2-6; D uncertain. The V end lost 4 bases, the J end lost 7 bases, and 11 bases lay between the germline ends. Germline CDR1 is MGHDK and CDR2 is SYGVNS. This CDR3 spans 14 amino acids. The CDR3 DNA is TGTGCCAGCAGTGGCCCTGGGGTAGCCAACGTCCTGACTTTC. It yields the protein CASSGPGVANVLTF.

The chain uses TRBV11-2 and TRBJ2-1; 7 bases are a match to TRBD2. Unmatched junction bases numbered 8, after V lost 5 bases and J lost 1 base. The V gene's germline CDR1 is SGHAT and CDR2 FQNNGV. This CDR3 is 16 amino acids long. CDR3 loop: CASSPLPGRSYNEQFF. CDR3 sequence (DNA): TGTGCCAGCAGCCCACTCCCCGGGAGGTCCTACAATGAGCAGTTCTTC.

The rearrangement joins TRBV5-2 to TRBJ1-6; the table calls TRBD1, which could not be checked here. TRBV5-2 is a pseudogene segment. The CDR3 is 14 amino acids. The CDR3 reads CASSLRDRNSPLHF. As DNA, the CDR3 is TGTGCCAGCAGCTTGAGGGACAGGAATTCACCCCTCCACTTT.

This chain connects TRBV19 to TRBJ2-1; 7 nucleotides align to TRBD2. The CDR3 loop spans 12 amino acids. The germline gives CDR1 LNHDA, CDR2 SQIVND (reference sequence). V was pared by 8 bases and J by 6 bases, with 4 bases of the junction left unmatched. In DNA, the CDR3 is TGTGCCAGTGAGCGGGACCGCAATGAGCAGTTCTTC. Protein: CASERDRNEQFF. Full variable domain (outside the CDR3, taken from reference TRBV19 and TRBJ2-1): DGGITQSPKYLFRKEGQNVTLSCEQNLNHDAMYWYRQDPGQGLRLIYYSQIVNDFQKGDIAEGYSVSREKKESFPLTVTSAQKNPTAFYLCASERDRNEQFFGPGTRLTVL.

The chain recombines TRBV20-1 with TRBJ2-4; perhaps TRBD2 as D (5 bases). The CDR3 length is 18 residues. Looked up from germline, CDR1 is DFQATT and CDR2 is SNEGSKA (reference sequence). The V gene lost 0 bases and the J gene lost 0 bases, with 18 bases spanning the gap. The CDR3 coding sequence is TGCAGTGCTAGAGATTTAGCGACTCCTATTCTAGCCAAAAACATTCAGTACTTC. Translation: CSARDLATPILAKNIQYF.

The rearrangement links TRBV18 to TRBJ2-3; no clear D gene. Germline V gives CDR1 KGHSH, CDR2 LQKENI. Trimming stripped 3 bases from V and 5 bases from J, with 9 bases between. The CDR3 is 13 residues long. This CDR3 reads CASSPGLGDTQYF. DNA of the CDR3: TGTGCCAGCTCACCGGGTCTAGGAGATACGCAGTATTTT.

This chain uses TRBV28 with TRBJ2-3, with D unresolved. V lost 5 bases, J lost 2 bases, and 8 bases lay in between. The CDR3 is 13 amino acids. CDR1 and CDR2 (germline): MDHEN, SYDVKM. The CDR3 spells CASSTDPTDTQYF. The DNA for the CDR3 is TGTGCCAGCAGTACAGACCCCACAGATACGCAGTATTTT.

The gene calls are TRBV28 and TRBJ2-7; D gene unclear. The CDR3 loop spans 12 amino acids. V lost 7 bases, J lost 12 bases, and 19 bases lay in between. Germline V gene data show CDR1 as MDHEN and CDR2 as SYDVKM. The DNA for the CDR3 is TGTGCCAGCACAGGCAACTCCTACGAGTTGTACTTC. Encoded protein: CASTGNSYELYF.

This clonotype was detected only a few times. The V call is TRBV29-1, the J call TRBJ2-7, with 10 positions matching TRBD1. V was clipped by 8 bases and J by 5 bases; unmatched bases: 6. CDR3 size: 12 residues. The germline gives CDR1 SQVTM, CDR2 ANQGSEA. The CDR3 is CSIGTGDHEQYF. As DNA, the CDR3 is TGCAGCATAGGGACAGGGGACCACGAGCAGTACTTC.

The gene calls are TRBV12-3 or TRBV12-4 and TRBJ1-2, with D perhaps matching TRBD1 (6 bases). The CDR3 covers 13 residues. Trimming left V 3 bases short and J 6 bases short, with 11 bases between. The CDR3 coding sequence is TGTGCCAGCAGTTTTACAGGGAAGGATGGCTACACCTTC. Translated: CASSFTGKDGYTF.

This clonotype was detected only a few times. The chain carries TRBV10-3 and TRBJ1-1; no firm D call. Trimming pared 2 bases from V and 1 base from J, leaving 8 bases between. The CDR3 is made up of 14 amino acids. CDR1 and CDR2 from the germline V gene are ENHRY and SYGVKD. In DNA, the CDR3 is TGTGCCATCAGTGAGCGACGGGAGAACACTGAAGCTTTCTTT. The encoded protein is CAISERRENTEAFF.

V gene TRBV5-1 combines with J gene TRBJ2-1, with 7 bases identical to TRBD1. The CDR3 covers 15 residues. CDR1 and CDR2 (germline): SGHRS, YFSETQ. The V and J ends lost 3 bases and 5 bases, in that order; junction bases with no gene match: 8. This CDR3 is CASSSFGDSNNEQFF. The CDR3 coding sequence is TGCGCCAGCAGCTCGTTCGGGGACAGCAACAATGAGCAGTTCTTC. The full variable domain, completed using reference TRBV5-1 and TRBJ2-1, is KAGVTQTPRYLIKTRGQQVTLSCSPISGHRSVSWYQQTPGQGLQFLFEYFSETQRNKGNFPGRFSGRQFSNSRSEMNVSTLELGDSALYLCASSSFGDSNNEQFFGPGTRLTVL.